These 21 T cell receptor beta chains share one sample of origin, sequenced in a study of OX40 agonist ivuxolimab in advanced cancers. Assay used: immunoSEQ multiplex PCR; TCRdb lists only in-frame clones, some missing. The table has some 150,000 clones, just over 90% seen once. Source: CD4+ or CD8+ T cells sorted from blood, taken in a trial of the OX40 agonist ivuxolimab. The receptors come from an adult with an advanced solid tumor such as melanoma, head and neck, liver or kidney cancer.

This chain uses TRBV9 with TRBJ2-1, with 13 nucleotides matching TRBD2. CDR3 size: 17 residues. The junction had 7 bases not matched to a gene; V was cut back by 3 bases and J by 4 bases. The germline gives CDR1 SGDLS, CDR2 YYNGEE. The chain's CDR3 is CASSAQSLAGGYNEQFF. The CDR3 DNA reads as TGTGCCAGCAGCGCTCAATCACTAGCGGGGGGGTACAATGAGCAGTTCTTC.

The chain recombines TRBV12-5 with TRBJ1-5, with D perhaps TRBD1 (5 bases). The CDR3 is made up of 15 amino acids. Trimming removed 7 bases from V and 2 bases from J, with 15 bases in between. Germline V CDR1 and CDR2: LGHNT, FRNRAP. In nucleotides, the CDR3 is TGTGCTAGTGCCCCAGGGTCTGGAGGCAATCAGCCCCAGCATTTT. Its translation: CASAPGSGGNQPQHF.

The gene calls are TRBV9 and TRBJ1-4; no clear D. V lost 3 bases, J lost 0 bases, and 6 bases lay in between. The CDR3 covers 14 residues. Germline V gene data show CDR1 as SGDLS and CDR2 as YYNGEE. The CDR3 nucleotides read TGTGCCAGCAGCGCTCAGGCAACTAATGAAAAACTGTTTTTT. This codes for CASSAQATNEKLFF.

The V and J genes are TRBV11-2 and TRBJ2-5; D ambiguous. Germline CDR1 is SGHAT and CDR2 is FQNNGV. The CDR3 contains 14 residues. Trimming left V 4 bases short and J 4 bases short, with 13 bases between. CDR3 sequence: CASSSNRVSETQYF. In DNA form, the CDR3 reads TGTGCCAGCAGCTCCAATCGCGTTTCAGAGACCCAGTACTTC.

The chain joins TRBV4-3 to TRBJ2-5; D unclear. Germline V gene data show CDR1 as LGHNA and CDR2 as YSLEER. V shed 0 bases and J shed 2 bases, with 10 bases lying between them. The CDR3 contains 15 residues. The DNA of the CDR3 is TGCGCCAGCAGCCAAGATCGTGGGCGGCAAGAGACCCAGTACTTC. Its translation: CASSQDRGRQETQYF.

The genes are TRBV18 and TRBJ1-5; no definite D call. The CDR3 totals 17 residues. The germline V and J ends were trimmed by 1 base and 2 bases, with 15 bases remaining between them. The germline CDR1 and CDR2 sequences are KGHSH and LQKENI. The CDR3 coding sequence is TGTGCCAGCTCACCACAGGAGAGTTCCCTTCGCAATCAGCCCCAGCATTTT. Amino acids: CASSPQESSLRNQPQHF.

CDR3 amino acids: CASSLDRVPQPQHF. DNA of the CDR3: TGTGCCAGCAGCTTGGACAGGGTCCCCCAGCCCCAGCATTTT. The chain recombines TRBV5-6 with TRBJ1-5; tentative D call: TRBD1 (6 bases). Looked up from germline, CDR1 is SGHDT and CDR2 is YYEEEE. The CDR3 has 14 amino acids. The germline V and J ends were trimmed by 0 bases and 7 bases, with 11 bases remaining between them.

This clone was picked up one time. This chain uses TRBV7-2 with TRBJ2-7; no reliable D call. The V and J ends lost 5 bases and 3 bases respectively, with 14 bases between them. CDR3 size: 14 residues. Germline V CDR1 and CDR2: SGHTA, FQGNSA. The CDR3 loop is CASSPINAYYEQYF. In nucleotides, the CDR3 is TGTGCCAGCAGCCCCATAAACGCCTACTACGAGCAGTACTTC.

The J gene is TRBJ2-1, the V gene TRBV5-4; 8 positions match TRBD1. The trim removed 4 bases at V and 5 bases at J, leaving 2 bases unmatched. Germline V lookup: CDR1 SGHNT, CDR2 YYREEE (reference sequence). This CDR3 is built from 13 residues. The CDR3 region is CASSLGQDNEQFF. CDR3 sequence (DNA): TGTGCCAGCAGCCTGGGACAGGACAATGAGCAGTTCTTC.

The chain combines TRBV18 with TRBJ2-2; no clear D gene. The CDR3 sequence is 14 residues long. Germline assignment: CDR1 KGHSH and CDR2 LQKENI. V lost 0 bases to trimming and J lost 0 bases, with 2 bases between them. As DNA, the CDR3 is TGTGCCAGCTCACCACCGTCGAACACCGGGGAGCTGTTTTTT. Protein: CASSPPSNTGELFF. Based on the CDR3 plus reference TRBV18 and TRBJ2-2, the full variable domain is NAGVMQNPRHLVRRRGQEARLRCSPMKGHSHVYWYRQLPEEGLKFMVYLQKENIIDESGMPKERFSAEFPKEGPSILRIQQVVRGDSAAYFCASSPPSNTGELFFGEGSRLTVL.

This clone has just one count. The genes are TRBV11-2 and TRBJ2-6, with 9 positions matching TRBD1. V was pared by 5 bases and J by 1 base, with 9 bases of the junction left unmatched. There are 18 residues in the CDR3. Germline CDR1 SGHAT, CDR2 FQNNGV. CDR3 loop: CASSPRRDRVSGANVLTF. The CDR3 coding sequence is TGTGCCAGCAGCCCTAGGAGGGACAGGGTTTCTGGGGCCAACGTCCTGACTTTC.

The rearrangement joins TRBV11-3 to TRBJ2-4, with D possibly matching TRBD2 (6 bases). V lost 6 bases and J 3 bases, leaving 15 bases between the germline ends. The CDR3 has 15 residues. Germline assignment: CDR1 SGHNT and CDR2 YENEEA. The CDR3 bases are TGTGCCAGCAGTTGGGGCGGGACGGGCAAAAACATTCAGTACTTC. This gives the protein CASSWGGTGKNIQYF.

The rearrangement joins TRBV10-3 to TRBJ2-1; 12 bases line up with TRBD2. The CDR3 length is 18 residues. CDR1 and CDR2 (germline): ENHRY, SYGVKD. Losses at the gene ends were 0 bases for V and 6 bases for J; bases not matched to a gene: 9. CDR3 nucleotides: TGTGCCATCAGTGAGTCCAATAGACTAGCGGGGGTTTCCAATGAGCAGTTCTTC. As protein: CAISESNRLAGVSNEQFF.

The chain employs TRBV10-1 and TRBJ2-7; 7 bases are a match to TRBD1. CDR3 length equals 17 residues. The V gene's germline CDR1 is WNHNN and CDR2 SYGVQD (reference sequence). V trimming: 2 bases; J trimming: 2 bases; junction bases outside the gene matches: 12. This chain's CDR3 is CASSELGGQGLTYEQYF. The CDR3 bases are TGCGCCAGCAGTGAGCTAGGGGGCCAGGGGCTGACCTACGAGCAGTACTTC.

CDR3 nucleotide sequence: TGTGCCAGCAGTTATGGGCCTATTTACGAGCAGTACTTC. Translated, it gives CASSYGPIYEQYF. The rearrangement links TRBV6-5 to TRBJ2-7, with D unclear. Looked up from germline, CDR1 is MNHEY and CDR2 is SVGAGI. With 3 bases removed from V and 4 bases from J, the gap between germline ends came to 10 bases. The CDR3 consists of 13 residues.

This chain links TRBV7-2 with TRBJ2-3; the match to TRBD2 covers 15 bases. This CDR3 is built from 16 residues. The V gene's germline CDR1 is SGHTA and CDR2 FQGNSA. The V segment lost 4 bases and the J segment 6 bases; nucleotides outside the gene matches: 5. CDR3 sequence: CASSSGLAGGWDTQYF. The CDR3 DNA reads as TGTGCCAGCAGCTCGGGACTAGCGGGGGGTTGGGATACGCAGTATTTT.

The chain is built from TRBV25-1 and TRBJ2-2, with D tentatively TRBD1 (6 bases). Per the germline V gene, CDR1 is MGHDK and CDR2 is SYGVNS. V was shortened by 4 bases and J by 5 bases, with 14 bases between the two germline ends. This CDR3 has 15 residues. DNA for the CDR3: TGTGCCAGCAGTGGGGGGCAGGGTCGGACCGGGGAGCTGTTTTTT. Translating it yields CASSGGQGRTGELFF.

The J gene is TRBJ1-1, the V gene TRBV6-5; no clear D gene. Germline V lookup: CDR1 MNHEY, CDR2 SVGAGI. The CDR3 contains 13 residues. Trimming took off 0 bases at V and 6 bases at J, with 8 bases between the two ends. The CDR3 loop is CASSYSLGAEAFF. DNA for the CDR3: TGTGCCAGCAGTTACTCCCTGGGAGCTGAAGCTTTCTTT.

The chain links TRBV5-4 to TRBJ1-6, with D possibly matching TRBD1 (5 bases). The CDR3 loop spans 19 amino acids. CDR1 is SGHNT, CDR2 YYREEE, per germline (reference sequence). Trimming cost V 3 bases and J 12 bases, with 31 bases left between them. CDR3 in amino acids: CASSSRTGEGAFVDGPLHF. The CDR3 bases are TGTGCCAGCAGCTCCCGGACGGGGGAAGGAGCGTTCGTTGACGGACCCCTCCACTTT.

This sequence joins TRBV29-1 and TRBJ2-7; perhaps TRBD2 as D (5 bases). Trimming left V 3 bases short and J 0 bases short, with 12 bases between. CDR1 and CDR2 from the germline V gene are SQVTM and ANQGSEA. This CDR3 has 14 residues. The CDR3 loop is CSVEKVGSSYEQYF. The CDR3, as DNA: TGCAGCGTTGAGAAGGTGGGGAGCTCCTACGAGCAGTACTTC.

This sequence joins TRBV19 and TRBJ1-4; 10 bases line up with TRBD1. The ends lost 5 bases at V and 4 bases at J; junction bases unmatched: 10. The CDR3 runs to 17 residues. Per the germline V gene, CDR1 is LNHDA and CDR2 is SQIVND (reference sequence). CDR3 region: CASSRGQGEGGNEKLFF. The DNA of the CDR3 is TGTGCCAGTAGTCGAGGACAGGGGGAAGGGGGTAATGAAAAACTGTTTTTT.